The 2 T cell receptor beta chains in this list originate from one sample, sequenced in a study of T cell repertoires in cytomegalovirus infection. TCRdb redid the calling of the reads with MiXCR, one entry per CDR3 protein. The sample lists about 500,000 distinct CDR3 sequences; more than 30% were seen once. These TCRs' antigens remain unknown. This material consisted of cultured PBMCs, taken from culture after CMV antigen stimulation. Receptors originate from a human donor in good health (CMV status not recorded). Some clones in this sample may be carry-over from other donors' samples.

The sample holds a few counts of this clonotype. The chain combines TRBV24-1 with TRBJ2-3; 8 bases fit TRBD2. J was trimmed by 3 bases and V by 9 bases; bases with no gene match: 7. CDR1 KGHDR and CDR2 SFDVKD come from the germline V gene. This CDR3 is built from 14 residues. This chain's CDR3 is CATDGGEWTDTQYF. The CDR3 region has the DNA TGTGCCACCGACGGGGGGGAGTGGACAGATACGCAGTATTTT.

The sample holds a few counts of this clonotype. This chain links TRBV4-1 with TRBJ2-1; no reliable D call. The germline V gene encodes CDR1 MGHRA and CDR2 YSYEKL. The CDR3 contains 16 residues. The ends were cut back, 1 base at V and 0 bases at J, with 10 bases in the middle. CDR3 region: CASSQVRASSYNEQFF. In DNA form, the CDR3 reads TGCGCCAGCAGCCAAGTAAGGGCCAGCTCCTACAATGAGCAGTTCTTC.